The rows below give T cell receptor beta chains drawn from one sample of a study of T cell repertoires in cytomegalovirus infection. TCRdb reprocessed the reads with MiXCR, giving one entry per CDR3 protein. The table lists around 450,000 distinct CDR3 sequences, around 10% of them singletons. What was sequenced was PBMCs. The receptors were gathered from a human donor in good health (CMV status not recorded). Some clones in this sample may be carry-over from other donors' samples. Both conserved end residues are part of each CDR3. The D gene is left open where the match is weak. Some rows mark clone size as missing; the rest say once, few, many or name a class of expanded clone.

size	V	D	J	DNA	CDR3
many	TRBV6-5	TRBD1	TRBJ2-7	TGTGCCAGCAGTTACCTAGGGGACAGTTCCTACGAGCAGTACTTC	CASSYLGDSSYEQYF
many	TRBV6-1	-	TRBJ2-7	TGTGCCAGCAGTGAAAGACAGGGACTCTACGAGCAGTACTTC	CASSERQGLYEQYF
-	TRBV13	-	TRBJ2-5	TGTGCCAGCAGCTCCCGGGCCTGGGGGCAAGAGACCCAGTACTTC	CASSSRAWGQETQYF
-	TRBV7-9	-	TRBJ2-1	TGTGCCAGCAGCTTAATGGAGGGGAGCTCCTACAATGAGCAGTTCTTC	CASSLMEGSSYNEQFF
many	TRBV4-1	-	TRBJ2-7	TGCGCCAGCAGCCAAACGGACACTGGAATCTACGAGCAGTACTTC	CASSQTDTGIYEQYF
many	TRBV7-6	TRBD1	TRBJ1-4	TGTGCCAGCAGCTTAGGGGGACAGGTCAATGAAAAACTGTTTTTT	CASSLGGQVNEKLFF
many	TRBV7-3	TRBD2	TRBJ2-2	TGTGCCAGCAGACCTAGCGGAACCCGGGACACCGGGGAGCTGTTTTTT	CASRPSGTRDTGELFF
few	TRBV24-1	-	TRBJ2-3	TGTGCCACCAGTGATGCTGCGGGCAGTCAGAGCACAGATACGCAGTATTTT	CATSDAAGSQSTDTQYF
many	TRBV20-1	-	TRBJ2-1	TGCAGTGCTAGAGGTCCCGGGAACACTCACTACAATGAGCAGTTCTTC	CSARGPGNTHYNEQFF
-	TRBV19	TRBD1	TRBJ2-1	TGTGCCAGTGGGACAGCCCGGCACAATGAGCAGTTCTTC	CASGTARHNEQFF
many	TRBV7-9	-	TRBJ2-7	TGTGCCAGCAGCTCCTCCTCGTCTAGCGTCCTCTACGAGCAGTACTTC	CASSSSSSSVLYEQYF
many	TRBV28	TRBD1	TRBJ2-3	TGTGCCAGCAGTCCGTCTCAGGGGGCAGATACGCAGTATTTT	CASSPSQGADTQYF
-	TRBV2	-	TRBJ2-2	TGTGCCAGCAGTGAGTCGGGACCAGGCGCCGGGGAGCTGTTTTTT	CASSESGPGAGELFF
many	TRBV7-8	-	TRBJ1-1	TGTGCCAGCAGCTACCGGGCCGGGACTGAAGCTTTCTTT	CASSYRAGTEAFF
many	TRBV5-8	-	TRBJ1-6	TGTGCCAGCAGTTTTGACCCTACAGGGTACTATAATTCACCCCTCCACTTT	CASSFDPTGYYNSPLHF
many	TRBV24-1	TRBD2	TRBJ2-2	TGTGCCACCAGTGACTCCCGGGACTACAACACCGGGGAGCTGTTTTTT	CATSDSRDYNTGELFF
many	TRBV5-4	TRBD1	TRBJ1-1	TGTGCCAGCAGCTTTGGGACAGCGAACACTGAAGCTTTCTTT	CASSFGTANTEAFF
few	TRBV7-9	TRBD1	TRBJ2-5	TGTGCCAGCAGCCCCGGGACAGGGACGCAGACCCAGTACTTC	CASSPGTGTQTQYF
many	TRBV29-1	-	TRBJ1-2	TGCAGCGTTGAGGCCAGGGGCTCAAACTATGGCTACACCTTC	CSVEARGSNYGYTF
few	TRBV27	-	TRBJ1-1	TGTGCCAGCACCGGTTCTATGAACACTGAAGCTTTCTTT	CASTGSMNTEAFF
few	TRBV6-1	-	TRBJ1-2	TGTGCCAGCAGTTTAGCACGGGGGCGGAACTATGGCTACACCTTC	CASSLARGRNYGYTF
-	TRBV12-3/TRBV12-4	-	TRBJ1-1	TGTGCCAGCAGTTTGGGCAGGATAAACACTGAAGCTTTCTTT	CASSLGRINTEAFF
-	TRBV27	-	TRBJ2-7	TGTGCCAGCGGCGACCTCCGGGACAACTACGAGCAGTACTTC	CASGDLRDNYEQYF
many	TRBV6-6	-	TRBJ2-1	TGTGCCAGCAGTTACCTAGCGAATGAGCAGTTCTTC	CASSYLANEQFF
few	TRBV20-1	TRBD1	TRBJ2-1	TGCAGTGCCCCGGGGCGGGACAGGGTCTCCTACAATGAGCAGTTCTTC	CSAPGRDRVSYNEQFF
-	TRBV28	-	TRBJ1-5	TGTGCCAGCAAACCGGTCCCCATCATGAATCAGCCCCAGCATTTT	CASKPVPIMNQPQHF
many	TRBV7-2	-	TRBJ2-2	TGTGCCAGCAGCTTAAGAGGGGGGGGGCGAACCGGGGAGCTGTTTTTT	CASSLRGGGRTGELFF
many	TRBV7-8	-	TRBJ1-5	TGTGCCAGCAGCTTAGCGGATGGGAACGGCAATCAGCCCCAGCATTTT	CASSLADGNGNQPQHF
many	TRBV7-9	TRBD2	TRBJ2-2	TGTGCCAGCAGTATGCGGGGGGGACCCACCGGGGAGCTGTTTTTT	CASSMRGGPTGELFF
-	TRBV6-1	-	TRBJ1-4	TGTGCCAGCAGTGAATCGCCACATGAAAAACTGTTTTTT	CASSESPHEKLFF
many	TRBV12-3/TRBV12-4	-	TRBJ1-1	TGTGCCAGCAGTCTCCGGGACATCAGTGAAGCTTTCTTT	CASSLRDISEAFF
-	TRBV7-3	-	TRBJ1-4	TGTGCCAGCAGCTTAGGGGCGGGTGAAAAACTGTTTTTT	CASSLGAGEKLFF
many	TRBV2	-	TRBJ1-2	TGTGCCAGCGGCGAGCGAACGGGCTATGGCTACACCTTC	CASGERTGYGYTF
many	TRBV12-3/TRBV12-4	-	TRBJ1-3	TGTGCCAGCAGTTCGGTCTCTGGAAACACCATATATTTT	CASSSVSGNTIYF
-	TRBV5-5	-	TRBJ2-5	TGTGCCAGCAGCTTGGTGGGGAGAGTGACCCAGTACTTC	CASSLVGRVTQYF